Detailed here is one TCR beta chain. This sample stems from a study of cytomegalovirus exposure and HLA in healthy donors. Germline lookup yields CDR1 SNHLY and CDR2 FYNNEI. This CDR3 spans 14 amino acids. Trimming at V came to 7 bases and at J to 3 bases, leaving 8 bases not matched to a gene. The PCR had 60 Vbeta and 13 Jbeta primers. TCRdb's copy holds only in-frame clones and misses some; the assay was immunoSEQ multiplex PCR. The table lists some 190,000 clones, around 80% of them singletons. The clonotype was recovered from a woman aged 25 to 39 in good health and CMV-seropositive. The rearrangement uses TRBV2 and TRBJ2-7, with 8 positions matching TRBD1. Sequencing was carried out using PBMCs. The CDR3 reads CASTRGDRGYEQYF. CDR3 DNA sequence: TGTGCCAGCACCCGAGGAGACAGGGGCTACGAGCAGTACTTC.